This T cell receptor beta chain was identified during a study of cytomegalovirus exposure and HLA in healthy donors. Study-level findings and limits: Around 160 TCR beta chains were listed as cytomegalovirus-associated.

Concerning this clone: Its antigen is still unknown. Germline is not matched at one junction end, which may reflect a read error. Other nucleotide sequences from this sample produce the same CDR3.

In germline, CDR1 is SNHLY, CDR2 FYNNEI. The CDR3 has 14 amino acids. PCR employed 60 Vbeta and 13 Jbeta primers. The method was immunoSEQ multiplex PCR; TCRdb's version includes in-frame clones alone and lacks a portion of them. The repertoire holds some 100,000 clones, with 76% as singletons. The sequence was collected from a woman between 40 and 55 years old in good health and CMV-seropositive. The sequenced sample was PBMCs. This chain uses TRBV2 with TRBJ1-1; a possible D gene is TRBD1 (6 bases). The CDR3 DNA is TGTGCCAGCAGGTACCAGGGGATAGGCACTGAAGCCTTCTTT. Protein sequence: CASRYQGIGTEAFF. Complete variable domain (other parts from reference TRBV2 and TRBJ1-1): EPEVTQTPSHQVTQMGQEVILRCVPISNHLYFYWYRQILGQKVEFLVSFYNNEISEKSEIFDDQFSVERPDGSNFTLKIRSTKLEDSAMYFCASRYQGIGTEAFFGQGTRLTVV.